This T cell receptor beta chain was retrieved from a study of T cell changes during pregnancy in multiple sclerosis. This CDR3 comprises 14 residues. Per germline, CDR1 LNHDA and CDR2 SQIVND (reference sequence). Trimming shortened V by 5 bases and J by 6 bases, and 13 bases separated the two germline ends. The repertoire was sequenced with immunoSEQ multiplex PCR; TCRdb's copy has only in-frame clones and lacks some. The sample yields approximately 53,000 clones, around 94% seen once. This chain links TRBV19 with TRBJ2-2; unclear D gene. The TCR comes from a female donor with multiple sclerosis, enrolled in a pregnancy study. Source: CD4+ T cells from peripheral blood mononuclear cells, taken before pregnancy. The CDR3 DNA is TGTGCCAGTAGTGTGTCTACCCGGTCCGGGGAGCTGTTTTTT. Translated, it gives CASSVSTRSGELFF.